This passage covers 5 T cell receptor beta chains from one sample sequenced in a study of Siglec-9 on CD8 T cells in melanoma. Here immunoSEQ multiplex PCR was the method, and the copy in TCRdb shows in-frame clones only, minus some. This table has 25,000 to 30,000 clones, 80% appearing once. The sample was Siglec-9- CD8+ T cells sorted from blood. All receptors come from a human donor in good health.

The chain combines TRBV9 with TRBJ2-5, with 9 bases identical to TRBD2. The CDR3 has 17 amino acids. The junction had 11 bases not matched to a gene; V was cut back by 0 bases and J by 5 bases. Germline lookup yields CDR1 SGDLS and CDR2 YYNGEE. This CDR3 is CASSVGAGGPSAETQYF. The CDR3 DNA reads TGTGCCAGCAGCGTAGGAGCGGGAGGCCCCTCCGCGGAGACCCAGTACTTC.

About this clone itself: Other nucleotide sequences in the sample specify the same CDR3. V usage is TRBV27 and J usage is TRBJ1-2; D unresolved. V shed 5 bases and J shed 5 bases, with 12 bases lying between them. Germline V gives CDR1 MNHEY, CDR2 SMNVEV (reference sequence). The CDR3 has 13 residues. As DNA, the CDR3 is TGTGCCAGCAGTCTTTCGTCGAATTATGGCTACACCTTC. It codes for CASSLSSNYGYTF.

This chain uses TRBV6-5 with TRBJ1-2; D not certain. Trimming cost V 4 bases and J 5 bases, with 14 bases left between them. The germline gives CDR1 MNHEY, CDR2 SVGAGI. The CDR3 is made up of 14 amino acids. The CDR3 protein is CASSFSGVTYGYTF. The CDR3, as DNA: TGTGCCAGCAGTTTCTCGGGTGTTACGTATGGCTACACCTTC.

The rearrangement links TRBV5-6 to TRBJ2-6; D remains ambiguous. V was clipped by 4 bases and J by 1 base, with 12 bases between them. The CDR3 contains 16 residues. The germline gives CDR1 SGHDT, CDR2 YYEEEE. CDR3 bases: TGTGCCAGCAGCCCCGGGCCTCGATCTGGGGCCAACGTCCTGACTTTC. Translating it yields CASSPGPRSGANVLTF.

The chain employs TRBV27 and TRBJ1-2; maybe TRBD1 (6 bases). This CDR3 contains 15 residues. The V gene lost 3 bases and the J gene lost 6 bases, with 17 bases spanning the gap. Germline values: CDR1 MNHEY, CDR2 SMNVEV (reference sequence). The CDR3 DNA is TGTGCCAGCAGTTTTTCCCAAAGGGGGGCTAATGGCTACACCTTC. Encoded protein: CASSFSQRGANGYTF.